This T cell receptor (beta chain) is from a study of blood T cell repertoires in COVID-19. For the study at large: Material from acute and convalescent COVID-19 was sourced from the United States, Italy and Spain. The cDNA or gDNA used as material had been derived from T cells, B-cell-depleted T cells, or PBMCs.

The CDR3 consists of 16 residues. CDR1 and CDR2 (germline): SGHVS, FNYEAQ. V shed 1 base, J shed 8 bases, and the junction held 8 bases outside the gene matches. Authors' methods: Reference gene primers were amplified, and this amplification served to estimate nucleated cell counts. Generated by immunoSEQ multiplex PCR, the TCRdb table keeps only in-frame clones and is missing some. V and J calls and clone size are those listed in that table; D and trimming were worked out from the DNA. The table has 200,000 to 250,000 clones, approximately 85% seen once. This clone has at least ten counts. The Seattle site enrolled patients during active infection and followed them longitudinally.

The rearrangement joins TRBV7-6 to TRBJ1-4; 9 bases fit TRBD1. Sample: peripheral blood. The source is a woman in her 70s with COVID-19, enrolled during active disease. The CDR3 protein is CASSLGNRGPGEKLFF. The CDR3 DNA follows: TGTGCCAGCAGCTTAGGGAACAGGGGGCCGGGGGAAAAACTGTTTTTT.